A selection of T cell receptor beta chains follows, all from one sample in a study of blood T cell repertoires in COVID-19. The table came from immunoSEQ multiplex PCR; TCRdb's copy has only in-frame clones and leaves some out. Of roughly 190,000 clones in the sample, roughly 86% were seen once. Sequencing was carried out using PBMCs or T cells enriched from blood (not recorded which). The receptors here all came from a woman in her thirties or forties in a cohort exposed to, infected with or recovered from COVID-19 (not recorded which). CDR3s leave out the opening cysteine and the closing phenylalanine or tryptophan. The size field is filled for only some rows; it gives once, few, many or a size class.

size: NA; V: TRBV4-1; J: TRBJ1-6; CDR3: ASSQVETANSPLH
size: NA; V: TRBV6-1; J: TRBJ2-3; CDR3: ASSDAGGSTDTQY
size: NA; V: TRBV3-1/TRBV3-2; J: TRBJ2-3; CDR3: ASSLDEPGSLPGWGTDTQY
size: NA; V: TRBV20-1; J: TRBJ1-2; CDR3: SATGGDGYT
size: NA; V: TRBV9; J: TRBJ2-3; CDR3: ASSAAQGSYTDTQY
size: NA; V: TRBV6-2/TRBV6-3; J: TRBJ1-4; CDR3: ASSYSEGRGTNEKLF
size: NA; V: TRBV28; J: TRBJ1-2; CDR3: ASSPWTTGGYGYT
size: NA; V: TRBV2; J: TRBJ1-2; CDR3: ASSGGTGWNRYGYT
size: NA; V: TRBV19; J: TRBJ2-1; CDR3: ASSMYGSPYNEQF
size: NA; V: TRBV28; J: TRBJ1-2; CDR3: ASTFGQGGGYGYT
size: once; V: TRBV4-1; J: TRBJ2-7; CDR3: ASSQPPGQARYEQY
size: NA; V: TRBV10-3; J: TRBJ1-2; CDR3: AISDVAGLYGYT
size: NA; V: TRBV7-9; J: TRBJ2-2; CDR3: ASSPNRGTGELF
size: NA; V: TRBV5-6; J: TRBJ2-7; CDR3: ASSLDDEVYEQY
size: NA; V: TRBV13; J: TRBJ2-7; CDR3: ASSSTPDRSYEQY
size: few; V: TRBV11-2; J: TRBJ2-1; CDR3: ASSRIGQGEIGEQF
size: NA; V: TRBV27; J: TRBJ2-3; CDR3: ASRGQGEVNTDTQY
size: NA; V: TRBV5-4; J: TRBJ1-1; CDR3: ASSSEPGGGRETEAF
size: NA; V: TRBV5-4; J: TRBJ1-2; CDR3: ASSLSGQRGFGYT
size: NA; V: TRBV4-1; J: TRBJ2-7; CDR3: ASSQLPGQPVYEQY
size: NA; V: TRBV6-6; J: TRBJ1-6; CDR3: ASRGQENSPLH
size: NA; V: TRBV19; J: TRBJ1-1; CDR3: ASSFTGVREAF
size: NA; V: TRBV19; J: TRBJ1-5; CDR3: ASLPQGTFSNQPQH
size: once; V: TRBV2; J: TRBJ2-6; CDR3: ASSQTGSGANVLT
size: few; V: TRBV6-5; J: TRBJ2-1; CDR3: ASSYHRGGTYNEQF
size: few; V: TRBV19; J: TRBJ1-1; CDR3: ASSTRYRGGDTEAF
size: NA; V: TRBV9; J: TRBJ2-3; CDR3: ASSVEGRQSIITDTQY
size: NA; V: TRBV11-2; J: TRBJ1-1; CDR3: ASSPPGVHTEAF
size: NA; V: TRBV18; J: TRBJ1-1; CDR3: ASSPLARGNTEAF
size: NA; V: TRBV19; J: TRBJ2-3; CDR3: ASSTSTDTQY
size: NA; V: TRBV27; J: TRBJ1-4; CDR3: ASRTTGAGEKLF
size: NA; V: TRBV7-6; J: TRBJ1-1; CDR3: ASTPRQGAEAF